These 5 T cell receptor beta chains were all obtained from the same sample, sequenced in a study of blood T cell repertoires in COVID-19. Sequencing was performed with immunoSEQ multiplex PCR; in TCRdb, only in-frame clones are kept and a portion is missing. The sample lists about 71,000 clones, roughly 82% seen once, with roughly 15% in the top ten. The sequenced material came from peripheral blood. All receptors derive from an elderly woman with acute or convalescent COVID-19.

This sequence joins TRBV19 and TRBJ1-1; D gene uncertain. This CDR3 comprises 12 residues. V was trimmed by 4 bases and J by 1 base, leaving 4 bases between them. The germline V gene has CDR1 LNHDA and CDR2 SQIVND (reference sequence). CDR3 nucleotide sequence: TGTGCCAGTAGTAACAGGAACACTGAAGCTTTCTTT. Translating it yields CASSNRNTEAFF.

V usage is TRBV5-1 and J usage is TRBJ1-2, with a weak D call TRBD1 (6 bases). The CDR3 is 15 residues long. V gave up 3 bases and J gave up 8 bases, with 20 bases separating them. In germline, CDR1 is SGHRS, CDR2 YFSETQ. The CDR3 bases are TGCGCCAGCAGCTCCTCGAGACAGGATTTACGCGGCTACACCTTC. Its protein is CASSSSRQDLRGYTF.

J is TRBJ2-5 and V is TRBV27, with a tentative D call TRBD1 (5 bases). Germline CDR1 is MNHEY and CDR2 is SMNVEV (reference sequence). CDR3 size: 13 residues. V was clipped by 5 bases and J by 5 bases, with 12 bases between them. CDR3 DNA sequence: TGTGCCAGCAGTCAAGACAGAGTCGAGACCCAGTACTTC. This translates into CASSQDRVETQYF.

This clone was recorded only once. The chain couples TRBV18 to TRBJ2-7; D is undetermined. Trimming removed 5 bases from V and 0 bases from J, with 5 bases in between. Germline-derived CDR1 and CDR2 are KGHSH and LQKENI. The CDR3 loop spans 12 amino acids. In DNA, the CDR3 is TGTGCCAGCTCATCTAACTCCTACGAGCAGTACTTC. Amino acids: CASSSNSYEQYF. Full variable domain (rest looked up from reference TRBV18 and TRBJ2-7): NAGVMQNPRHLVRRRGQEARLRCSPMKGHSHVYWYRQLPEEGLKFMVYLQKENIIDESGMPKERFSAEFPKEGPSILRIQQVVRGDSAAYFCASSSNSYEQYFGPGTRLTVT.

The V call is TRBV21-1, the J call TRBJ2-1; the table's TRBD2 call for D was not verified on the DNA. TRBV21-1 is recorded as a pseudogene. This CDR3 region has 17 residues. The CDR3 nucleotides are TGTGCCAGCAGCAAACCTCCTCCCGGACTAGCGTCCAATGAGCAGTTCTTC. The encoded protein is CASSKPPPGLASNEQFF.